The rows below give T cell receptor beta chains drawn from one sample of a study of T cell responses to AZD1222 COVID-19 vaccine. Assay: immunoSEQ multiplex PCR; the TCRdb copy retains only in-frame clones and omits some. The sample records over 100,000 clones, 89% being singletons. The specimen comprised peripheral blood, sampled on day 0 of AZD1222 vaccination. The receptors here all came from an adult in good health. Both conserved end residues are part of each CDR3. Each record gives: CDR3 length, V gene, D gene, clone size, CDR3 protein. The D gene is left open where the match is weak. Clone size appears in some rows only: once, few, many, or a class for an expanded clone.

cdr3_length: 16; v_call: TRBV5-6; d_call: NA; clone_size: NA; cdr3_aa: CASSLEAGTWVGEQFF
cdr3_length: 11; v_call: TRBV20-1; d_call: NA; clone_size: NA; cdr3_aa: CSAPGVYEQYF
cdr3_length: 14; v_call: TRBV4-1; d_call: NA; clone_size: NA; cdr3_aa: CASSQASPGQPQHF
cdr3_length: 17; v_call: TRBV27; d_call: TRBD1; clone_size: once; cdr3_aa: CASSLFTTGGLNSPLHF
cdr3_length: 15; v_call: TRBV14; d_call: NA; clone_size: NA; cdr3_aa: CASSHSPGVNYGYTF
cdr3_length: 12; v_call: TRBV29-1; d_call: NA; clone_size: NA; cdr3_aa: CSFLTPGTEQYF
cdr3_length: 14; v_call: TRBV9; d_call: NA; clone_size: NA; cdr3_aa: CASGLDTLAYGYTF
cdr3_length: 13; v_call: TRBV10-2; d_call: NA; clone_size: few; cdr3_aa: CATSRETNYGYTF
cdr3_length: 14; v_call: TRBV6-5; d_call: TRBD1; clone_size: NA; cdr3_aa: CASRIQGLDQPQHF
cdr3_length: 14; v_call: TRBV11-2; d_call: NA; clone_size: NA; cdr3_aa: CASSLVRQAYEQYF
cdr3_length: 14; v_call: TRBV5-6; d_call: NA; clone_size: NA; cdr3_aa: CASSFYGTSQPQHF
cdr3_length: 14; v_call: TRBV13; d_call: NA; clone_size: NA; cdr3_aa: CASSLDTQNTEAFF
cdr3_length: 14; v_call: TRBV7-2; d_call: NA; clone_size: NA; cdr3_aa: CASSSGRGKLGYTF
cdr3_length: 16; v_call: TRBV7-6; d_call: TRBD2; clone_size: NA; cdr3_aa: CASSPGTSATTGELFF
cdr3_length: 13; v_call: TRBV20-1; d_call: TRBD1; clone_size: NA; cdr3_aa: CSASRDRAYEQYF
cdr3_length: 13; v_call: TRBV5-1; d_call: NA; clone_size: NA; cdr3_aa: CASSFLGGTEAFF
cdr3_length: 13; v_call: TRBV19; d_call: NA; clone_size: NA; cdr3_aa: CASRYGGNQPQHF
cdr3_length: 11; v_call: TRBV6-4; d_call: NA; clone_size: NA; cdr3_aa: CASSDGNEQYF
cdr3_length: 14; v_call: TRBV10-3; d_call: TRBD1; clone_size: NA; cdr3_aa: CAISVDRSGIEQFF
cdr3_length: 14; v_call: TRBV2; d_call: NA; clone_size: NA; cdr3_aa: CASSEAAVEDTQYF
cdr3_length: 16; v_call: TRBV4-1; d_call: NA; clone_size: NA; cdr3_aa: CASSQVYGSSSYEQYF
cdr3_length: 16; v_call: TRBV4-3; d_call: NA; clone_size: NA; cdr3_aa: CASSQDRDPEVYEQYF
cdr3_length: 14; v_call: TRBV6-5; d_call: TRBD2; clone_size: NA; cdr3_aa: CASSISGGTNEQFF
cdr3_length: 12; v_call: TRBV7-2; d_call: NA; clone_size: NA; cdr3_aa: CASSLALETQYF
cdr3_length: 12; v_call: TRBV29-1; d_call: NA; clone_size: NA; cdr3_aa: CSVESLNTEAFF
cdr3_length: 14; v_call: TRBV5-1; d_call: NA; clone_size: NA; cdr3_aa: CASSPDSVNEKLFF
cdr3_length: 13; v_call: TRBV9; d_call: NA; clone_size: NA; cdr3_aa: CASSPPSYNEQFF
cdr3_length: 13; v_call: TRBV12-3/TRBV12-4; d_call: NA; clone_size: NA; cdr3_aa: CASKGQRDDEQYF
cdr3_length: 19; v_call: TRBV11-2; d_call: TRBD2; clone_size: NA; cdr3_aa: CASSLEGWGGGLPYNEQFF
cdr3_length: 14; v_call: TRBV29-1; d_call: NA; clone_size: NA; cdr3_aa: CSVADGRSSYEQYF
cdr3_length: 13; v_call: TRBV30; d_call: TRBD1; clone_size: NA; cdr3_aa: CAWDTGGNQPQHF
cdr3_length: 13; v_call: TRBV6-1; d_call: TRBD1; clone_size: NA; cdr3_aa: CASSEGQGDGYTF
cdr3_length: 13; v_call: TRBV7-9; d_call: TRBD2; clone_size: NA; cdr3_aa: CASSLFREGTQYF
cdr3_length: 15; v_call: TRBV18; d_call: NA; clone_size: NA; cdr3_aa: CASSPRGHSNQPQHF
cdr3_length: 13; v_call: TRBV6-5; d_call: NA; clone_size: once; cdr3_aa: CASRMGPNQPQHF